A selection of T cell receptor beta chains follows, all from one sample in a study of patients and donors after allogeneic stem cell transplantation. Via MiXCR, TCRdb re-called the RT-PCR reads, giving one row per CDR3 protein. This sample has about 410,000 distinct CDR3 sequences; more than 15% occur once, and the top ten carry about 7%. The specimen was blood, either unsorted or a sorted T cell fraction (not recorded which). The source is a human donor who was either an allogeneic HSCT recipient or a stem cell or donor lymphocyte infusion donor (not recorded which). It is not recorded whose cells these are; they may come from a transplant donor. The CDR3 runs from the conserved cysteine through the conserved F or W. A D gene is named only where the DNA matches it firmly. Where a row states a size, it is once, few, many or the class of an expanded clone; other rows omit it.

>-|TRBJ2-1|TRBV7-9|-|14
TGTGCCAGCAGCCATAGACCGAGAGAGAGTGAGCAGTTCTTC
CASSHRPRESEQFF
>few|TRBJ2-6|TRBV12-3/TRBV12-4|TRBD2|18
TGTGCCAGCGATTCCGAGGAGGGAGGGCCTGGAGGGGCCAACGTCCTGACTTTC
CASDSEEGGPGGANVLTF
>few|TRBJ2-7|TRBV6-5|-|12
TGTGCCAGCATGACACCAACCTACGAGCAGTACTTC
CASMTPTYEQYF
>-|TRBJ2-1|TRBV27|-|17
TGTGCCAGCAGTTTATCTGCCCCTGGATGGGATCGCAATGAGCAGTTCTTC
CASSLSAPGWDRNEQFF
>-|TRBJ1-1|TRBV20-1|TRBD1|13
TGCAGTGCAATGACAGGGAGGGACACTGAAGCTTTCTTT
CSAMTGRDTEAFF
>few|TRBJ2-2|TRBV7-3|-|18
TGTGCCAGCAGCTCTAAACGCCCCCGACTAGCGAACACCGGGGAGCTGTTTTTT
CASSSKRPRLANTGELFF
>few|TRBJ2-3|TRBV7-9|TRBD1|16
TGTGCCAGCAGCTTATTTCGACAGGGAGTAACAGATACGCAGTATTTT
CASSLFRQGVTDTQYF
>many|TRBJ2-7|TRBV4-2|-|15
TGTGCCAGCAGCCAATCGTCAGGGAGCTCCTACGAGCAGTACTTC
CASSQSSGSSYEQYF
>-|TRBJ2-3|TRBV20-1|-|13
TGCAGTGGGAATAAGGTGCCCACCGATACGCAGTATTTT
CSGNKVPTDTQYF
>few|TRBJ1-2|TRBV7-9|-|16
TGTGCCAGCAGCAGAACACCTCGACAGGAGAACTATGGCTACACCTTC
CASSRTPRQENYGYTF
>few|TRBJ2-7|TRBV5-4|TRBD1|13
TGTGCCAGCAGGCCACAGGGGGCAAGCGAGCAGTACTTC
CASRPQGASEQYF
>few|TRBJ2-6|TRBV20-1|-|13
TGCAGTGCTAGACCTAGGGGGGCCAACGTCCTGACTTTC
CSARPRGANVLTF
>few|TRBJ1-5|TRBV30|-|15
TGTGCCTGGCAAACCGGGACTGTTAGCAATCAGCCCCAGCATTTT
CAWQTGTVSNQPQHF
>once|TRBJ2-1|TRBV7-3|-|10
TGTGCCAGCATCGCCAATGAGCAGTTCTTC
CASIANEQFF
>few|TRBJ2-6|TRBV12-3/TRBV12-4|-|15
TGTGCCAGCAGATCATCACCTGCTGGGGCCAACGTCCTGACTTTC
CASRSSPAGANVLTF
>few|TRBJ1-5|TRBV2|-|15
TGTGCCAGCAGTGAAGCGCTTGGGACAAAGTCCCCCCAGCATTTT
CASSEALGTKSPQHF
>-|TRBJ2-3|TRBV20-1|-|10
TGCAGTGCTAGTTCGGATACGCAGTATTTT
CSASSDTQYF
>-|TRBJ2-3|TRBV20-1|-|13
TGCAGTGCTAGATGGGGTGGTTGGGATACGCAGTATTTT
CSARWGGWDTQYF
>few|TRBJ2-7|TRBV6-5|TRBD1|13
TGTGCCAGCAGTTGGGGACAGGGGTTCGAGCAGTACTTC
CASSWGQGFEQYF
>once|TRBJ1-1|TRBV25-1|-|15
TGTGCCAGCCAAGCATCGGGGGCCCAAAACACTGAAGCTTTCTTT
CASQASGAQNTEAFF
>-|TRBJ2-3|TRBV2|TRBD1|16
TGTGCCACCGAGGATCCCGGACCCAGGGGGACAGATACGCAGTATTTT
CATEDPGPRGTDTQYF
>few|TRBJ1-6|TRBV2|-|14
TGTGCCAGCAGTGAGGGAGCGGATAATTCACCCCTCCACTTT
CASSEGADNSPLHF
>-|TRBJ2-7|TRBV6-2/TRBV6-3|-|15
TGTGCCAGCGGGTCTCCCATACGGCTGTCCTACGAGCAGTACTTC
CASGSPIRLSYEQYF
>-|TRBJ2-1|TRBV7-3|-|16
TGTGCCAGCAGCTTAACAGGGGGGAGGGGGTACAATGAGCAGTTCTTC
CASSLTGGRGYNEQFF
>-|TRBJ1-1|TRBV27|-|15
TGTGCCAGCACTTTAGCCGGGCGGTTAAACACTGAAGCTTTCTTT
CASTLAGRLNTEAFF
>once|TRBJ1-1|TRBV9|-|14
TGTGCCAGCAGCGCCGGACCTATGAACACTGAAGCTTTCTTT
CASSAGPMNTEAFF